These T cell receptor beta chains were read from a single sample in a study of blood T cell repertoires in COVID-19. TCRdb keeps only in-frame clones here, not all; method: immunoSEQ multiplex PCR. The data contain some 400,000 clones, roughly 86% of them singletons. Sequenced sample: peripheral blood. The receptors shown here come from a woman in her sixties with COVID-19, enrolled during active disease. Each CDR3 is given with its conserved first and last residue. A D gene is named only where the DNA matches it firmly. Rows give clone size only sometimes, using once, few, many, or a class for an expanded clone.

TRBJ1-6 TRBD1 TRBV6-5 . CASGQGAGNSPLHF TGTGCCAGCGGACAGGGGGCTGGTAATTCACCCCTCCACTTT
TRBJ1-3 . TRBV9 . CASSVVGQGGNTIYF TGTGCCAGCAGCGTAGTAGGGCAGGGAGGAAACACCATATATTTT
TRBJ2-3 TRBD2 TRBV4-2 . CASSPLQRGVTDTQYF TGTGCCAGCAGCCCCTTACAGCGGGGGGTCACAGATACGCAGTATTTT
TRBJ2-7 . TRBV6-5 . CASGYRGGSEQYF TGTGCCAGCGGCTACAGGGGGGGAAGCGAGCAGTACTTC
TRBJ2-1 . TRBV28 . CASSQPRQARNNEQFF TGTGCCAGCAGCCAGCCCCGACAGGCCCGGAACAATGAGCAGTTCTTC
TRBJ1-5 TRBD1 TRBV19 . CASSFSTGKGLGNQPQHF TGTGCCAGTAGTTTTTCGACAGGGAAAGGCTTGGGCAATCAGCCCCAGCATTTT
TRBJ1-5 . TRBV10-2 . CASSDRTGNQPQHF TGCGCCAGCAGTGATCGAACGGGCAATCAGCCCCAGCATTTT
TRBJ1-4 . TRBV6-5 . CASISVNEKLFF TGTGCCAGCATTTCGGTTAATGAAAAACTGTTTTTT
TRBJ2-7 . TRBV5-4 . CASSSRQDFGEQYF TGTGCCAGCAGCTCCAGACAGGACTTCGGTGAGCAGTACTTC
TRBJ1-1 . TRBV5-1 . CASSVIQGNTEAFF TGCGCCAGCAGCGTCATACAGGGGAACACTGAAGCTTTCTTT
TRBJ1-1 . TRBV7-3 few CASSLVPGGLNTEAFF TGTGCCAGCAGCCTCGTCCCCGGGGGGCTGAACACTGAAGCTTTCTTT
TRBJ1-1 . TRBV27 . CASSLGARVEAFF TGTGCCAGCAGTTTGGGGGCGCGGGTTGAAGCTTTCTTT
TRBJ1-2 . TRBV4-1 . CASSQVGQAPSYGYTF TGCGCCAGCAGCCAAGTCGGTCAGGCTCCCAGCTATGGCTACACCTTC
TRBJ1-4 . TRBV15 . CATSRGPGANEKLFF TGTGCCACCAGCAGAGGGCCGGGGGCTAATGAAAAACTGTTTTTT
TRBJ1-1 . TRBV11-2 . CASSPSRGLDTEAFF TGTGCCAGCAGCCCATCGCGGGGTTTGGACACTGAAGCTTTCTTT
TRBJ2-7 . TRBV11-2 once CASSLWQTERRKYF TGTGCCAGCAGCTTATGGCAGACCGAGCGACGGAAGTACTTC
TRBJ1-3 . TRBV19 . CASLPGSLGGDTIYF TGTGCCAGTTTGCCGGGATCCCTCGGTGGAGACACCATATATTTT
TRBJ1-1 . TRBV5-1 . CASRSTTGYTEAFF TGCGCCAGCAGGTCCACCACAGGGTACACTGAAGCTTTCTTT
TRBJ1-2 . TRBV28 . CASTQLGYGYTF TGTGCCAGCACTCAACTCGGGTATGGCTACACCTTC
TRBJ2-1 TRBD2 TRBV9 . CASQGGYPYNEQFF TGTGCCAGCCAGGGAGGGTATCCCTACAATGAGCAGTTCTTC
TRBJ1-4 . TRBV4-2 . CASSLQVGDNEKLFF TGTGCCAGCAGCCTCCAAGTGGGAGATAATGAAAAACTGTTTTTT
TRBJ2-3 TRBD2 TRBV27 . CASSLGLATDTQYF TGTGCCAGCAGTCTGGGACTAGCTACAGATACGCAGTATTTT
TRBJ2-2 TRBD2 TRBV2 . CASSVLRGGTGELFF TGTGCCAGCAGTGTCCTACGGGGGGGAACCGGGGAGCTGTTTTTT
TRBJ2-3 TRBD2 TRBV11-2 . CASSFRLAGASTDTQYF TGTGCCAGCAGCTTTCGACTAGCGGGTGCTAGCACAGATACGCAGTATTTT
TRBJ1-3 . TRBV28 few CASRGGPPGNTIYF TGTGCCAGCAGGGGGGGACCTCCAGGGAACACCATATATTTT
TRBJ2-7 . TRBV28 . CASRPLDDFNEQYF TGTGCCAGCAGGCCGCTCGATGACTTCAACGAGCAGTACTTC
TRBJ1-2 TRBD1 TRBV7-9 . CASSPDRLRGNYGYTF TGTGCCAGCAGCCCGGACAGGCTAAGGGGGAACTATGGCTACACCTTC
TRBJ2-2 TRBD1 TRBV5-6 . CASSLGTGIGELFF TGTGCCAGCAGCTTGGGGACAGGGATCGGGGAGCTGTTTTTT